The 15 T cell receptor beta chains below come from one sample, sequenced in a study of T cell responses to AZD1222 COVID-19 vaccine. The assay was immunoSEQ multiplex PCR, and TCRdb's table has in-frame clones only and misses some. The sample consists of about 93,000 clones, roughly 90% of them appearing once. The sample in question was peripheral blood, obtained on day 0 of MenACWY control vaccination. Receptors originate from an adult in good health.

The rearrangement links TRBV10-3 to TRBJ1-6; no definite D call. Deletions cut 7 bases from V and 8 bases from J, with 15 bases between. The V gene's germline CDR1 is ENHRY and CDR2 SYGVKD. There are 14 residues in the CDR3. The CDR3 nucleotides read TGTGCCATCAACGGACCGGTGTTAGATTCACCCCTCCACTTT. Translated: CAINGPVLDSPLHF.

The chain recombines TRBV5-1 with TRBJ1-2; D is ambiguous. Germline CDR1 reads SGHRS; CDR2 reads YFSETQ. CDR3 size: 12 residues. V was cut by 4 bases and J by 4 bases, with 8 bases left in between. This chain's CDR3 is CASSGQVYGYTF. CDR3 in DNA: TGCGCCAGCAGCGGGCAGGTCTATGGCTACACCTTC.

The chain links TRBV19 to TRBJ2-5; perhaps D is TRBD1 or TRBD2 (5 bases each). This CDR3 is 14 amino acids long. Per germline, CDR1 LNHDA and CDR2 SQIVND (reference sequence). V lost 3 bases and J 7 bases, leaving 15 bases between the germline ends. CDR3 nucleotide sequence: TGTGCCAGTAGTATGGGGACGGGCCAGGCGACCCAGTACTTC. Translating gives CASSMGTGQATQYF. The complete variable domain, with remaining parts taken from reference TRBV19 and TRBJ2-5, reads DGGITQSPKYLFRKEGQNVTLSCEQNLNHDAMYWYRQDPGQGLRLIYYSQIVNDFQKGDIAEGYSVSREKKESFPLTVTSAQKNPTAFYLCASSMGTGQATQYFGPGTRLLVL.

V and J are TRBV7-9 and TRBJ1-2; 11 bases match TRBD1. CDR3 length: 15 residues. With V trimmed by 4 bases and J by 8 bases, 9 bases remained unmatched. CDR1 SEHNR and CDR2 FQNEAQ come from the germline V gene (reference sequence). CDR3 amino acids: CASSSGRDRGYGYTF. The CDR3 region has the DNA TGTGCCAGCAGCTCTGGACGGGACAGGGGGTACGGCTACACCTTC. Full variable domain (outside the CDR3, taken from reference TRBV7-9 and TRBJ1-2): DTGVSQNPRHKITKRGQNVTFRCDPISEHNRLYWYRQTLGQGPEFLTYFQNEAQLEKSRLLSDRFSAERPKGSFSTLEIQRTEQGDSAMYLCASSSGRDRGYGYTFGSGTRLTVV.

V is TRBV4-3 and J is TRBJ1-4, with 8 bases matching TRBD1. This CDR3 has 16 residues. Germline CDR1 is LGHNA and CDR2 is YSLEER. After removal of 1 base from V and 8 bases from J, the junction contained 9 bases not matched to a gene. CDR3 DNA sequence: TGCGCCAGCAGCCAAGGTCAAGGACAGGGAGAGGAAAAACTGTTTTTT. It is translated as CASSQGQGQGEEKLFF.

The chain uses TRBV19 and TRBJ2-1; TRBD1 might be the D (5 bases). Germline-derived CDR1 and CDR2 are LNHDA and SQIVND (reference sequence). The V and J ends lost 1 base and 7 bases respectively, with 14 bases between them. This CDR3 is built from 15 residues. The CDR3 DNA is TGTGCCAGTAGTATAGTAGGCAGGGTCGCGAATGAGCAGTTCTTC. Encoded protein: CASSIVGRVANEQFF.

The chain employs TRBV5-6 and TRBJ1-2; no definite D call. Per the germline V gene, CDR1 is SGHDT and CDR2 is YYEEEE. The CDR3 loop spans 14 amino acids. Trimming cost V 0 bases and J 5 bases, with 11 bases left between them. The CDR3 coding sequence is TGTGCCAGCAGCTTGGCCAGCGGGATTTATGGCTACACCTTC. This encodes CASSLASGIYGYTF. Complete variable domain (other parts from reference TRBV5-6 and TRBJ1-2): DAGVTQSPTHLIKTRGQQVTLRCSPKSGHDTVSWYQQALGQGPQFIFQYYEEEERQRGNFPDRFSGHQFPNYSSELNVNALLLGDSALYLCASSLASGIYGYTFGSGTRLTVV.

V gene TRBV27 combines with J gene TRBJ2-7; maybe TRBD1 (6 bases). The CDR3 spans 15 residues. The V gene's germline CDR1 is MNHEY and CDR2 SMNVEV (reference sequence). Trimming took off 5 bases at V and 0 bases at J, with 14 bases between the two ends. CDR3 nucleotide sequence: TGTGCCAGCAGTATCACCACAGGGCCCTCCTACGAGCAGTACTTC. Translated: CASSITTGPSYEQYF.

This chain links TRBV19 with TRBJ1-4; a weak D match, TRBD1 (5 bases). Germline CDR1 is LNHDA and CDR2 is SQIVND (reference sequence). This CDR3 region has 12 residues. V gave up 7 bases and J gave up 7 bases, with 10 bases separating them. The CDR3 sequence is CASTWGTEKLFF. CDR3 in DNA: TGTGCCAGTACTTGGGGGACTGAAAAACTGTTTTTT. Full variable domain (remainder filled in from reference TRBV19 and TRBJ1-4): DGGITQSPKYLFRKEGQNVTLSCEQNLNHDAMYWYRQDPGQGLRLIYYSQIVNDFQKGDIAEGYSVSREKKESFPLTVTSAQKNPTAFYLCASTWGTEKLFFGSGTQLSVL.

The chain combines TRBV27 with TRBJ2-1; TRBD1 matches at 8 bases. CDR3 length equals 15 residues. V lost 6 bases to trimming and J lost 0 bases; unmatched junction nucleotides: 4. Germline V CDR1 and CDR2: MNHEY, SMNVEV (reference sequence). The CDR3 DNA reads TGTGCCAGCAGGGCCGGGACAGGCTCCTACAATGAGCAGTTCTTC. It is translated as CASRAGTGSYNEQFF.

This chain uses TRBV5-1 with TRBJ2-2, with 9 bases aligning to TRBD1. V lost 0 bases, J lost 4 bases, and 4 bases stayed unmatched. There are 16 residues in the CDR3. The germline CDR1 and CDR2 sequences are SGHRS and YFSETQ. The CDR3 here is CASSLGPTGGTGELFF. The CDR3 nucleotides read TGCGCCAGCAGCTTGGGCCCGACAGGGGGCACCGGGGAGCTGTTTTTT.

The rearrangement joins TRBV4-2 to TRBJ2-1; tentatively, D is TRBD1 or TRBD2 (6 bases each). The V end was cut by 0 bases, the J end by 7 bases, with 16 bases between. This CDR3 has 16 amino acids. CDR1 is LGHNA, CDR2 YNFKEQ, per germline. CDR3 DNA sequence: TGTGCCAGCAGCCAAGAAAGAGGGGGGCCTTTGAATGAGCAGTTCTTC. This sequence encodes CASSQERGGPLNEQFF.

This clone was counted only a few times. V usage is TRBV7-2 and J usage is TRBJ1-6, with 7 bases that match TRBD1. This CDR3 region has 16 residues. Trimming removed 0 bases from V and 9 bases from J; junction bases left unmatched: 8. Germline CDR1 SGHTA, CDR2 FQGNSA. This CDR3 reads CASSLAMQGVGSPLHF. CDR3 nucleotide sequence: TGTGCCAGCAGCTTAGCGATGCAGGGGGTAGGTTCACCCCTCCACTTT. Full variable domain (rest looked up from reference TRBV7-2 and TRBJ1-6): GAGVSQSPSNKVTEKGKDVELRCDPISGHTALYWYRQSLGQGLEFLIYFQGNSAPDKSGLPSDRFSAERTGGSVSTLTIQRTQQEDSAVYLCASSLAMQGVGSPLHFGNGTRLTVT.

This chain uses TRBV27 with TRBJ2-2, with D hard to call. This CDR3 region has 16 residues. Trimming cost V 3 bases and J 1 base, with 12 bases left between them. The germline V gene encodes CDR1 MNHEY and CDR2 SMNVEV (reference sequence). CDR3 sequence reads: CASSFFGGRNTGELFF. CDR3 in DNA: TGTGCCAGCAGTTTTTTCGGCGGTAGGAACACCGGGGAGCTGTTTTTT.

The V gene is TRBV3-1 (or the pseudogene TRBV3-2), the J gene TRBJ2-5, with TRBD2 as a possible D gene (6 bases). Deletions cut 2 bases from V and 11 bases from J, with 18 bases between. The CDR3 covers 14 residues. CDR1 is LGHDT and CDR2 is YNNKEL in the germline V gene (reference sequence). CDR3 sequence: CASSQQRDSYRQYF. The DNA for the CDR3 is TGTGCCAGCAGCCAACAACGGGACTCTTATAGGCAGTACTTC.